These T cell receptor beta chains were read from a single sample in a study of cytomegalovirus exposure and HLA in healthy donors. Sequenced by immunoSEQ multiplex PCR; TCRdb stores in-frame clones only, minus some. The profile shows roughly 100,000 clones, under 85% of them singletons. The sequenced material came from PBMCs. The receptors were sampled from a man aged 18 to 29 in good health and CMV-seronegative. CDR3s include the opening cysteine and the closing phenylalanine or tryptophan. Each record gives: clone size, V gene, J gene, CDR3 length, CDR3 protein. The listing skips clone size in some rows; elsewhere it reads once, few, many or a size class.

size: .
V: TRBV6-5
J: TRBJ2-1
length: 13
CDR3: CASWGTTPLRGFF

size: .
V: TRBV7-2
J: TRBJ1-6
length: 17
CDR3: CASSLLTLGQTNSPLHF

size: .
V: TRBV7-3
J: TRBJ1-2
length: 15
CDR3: CASSLNPGDNYGYTF

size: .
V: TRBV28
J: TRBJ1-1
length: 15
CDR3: CASSFGTGGHTEAFF

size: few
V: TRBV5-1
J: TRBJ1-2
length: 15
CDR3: CASSLDVGGNYGYTF

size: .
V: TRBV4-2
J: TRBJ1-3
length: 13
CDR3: CASSQEIANTIYF

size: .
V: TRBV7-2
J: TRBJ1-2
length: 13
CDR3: CASSLERVRGYTF

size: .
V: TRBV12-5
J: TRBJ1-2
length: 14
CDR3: CASGLFAANYGYTF

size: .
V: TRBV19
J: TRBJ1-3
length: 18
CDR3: CASSISPDSSTAGGTIYF

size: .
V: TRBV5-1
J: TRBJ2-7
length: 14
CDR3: CASSLLSGGGEQYF

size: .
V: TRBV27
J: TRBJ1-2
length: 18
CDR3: CASSLKAGTGFKLWGYTF

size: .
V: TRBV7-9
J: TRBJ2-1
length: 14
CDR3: CASSAGASYNEQFF

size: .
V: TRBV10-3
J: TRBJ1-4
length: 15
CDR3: CASSYRRGEVEKLFF

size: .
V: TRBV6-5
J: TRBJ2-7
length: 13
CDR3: CASSLTALYEQYF

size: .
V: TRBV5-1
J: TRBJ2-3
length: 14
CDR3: CASCWEPPLDTQYF

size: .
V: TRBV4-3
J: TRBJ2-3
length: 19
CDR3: CASSQELNEGGPGADTQYF

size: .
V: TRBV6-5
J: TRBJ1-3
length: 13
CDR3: CASSGSGWGTIYF

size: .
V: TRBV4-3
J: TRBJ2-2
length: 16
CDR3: CASSQDRGLPTGELFF

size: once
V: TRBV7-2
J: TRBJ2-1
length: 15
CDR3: CASSGRQGATNEQFF

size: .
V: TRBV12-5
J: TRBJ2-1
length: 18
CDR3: CASDLGGASGRSYNEQFF

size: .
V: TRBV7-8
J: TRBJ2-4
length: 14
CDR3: CASSLGGGLNIQYF

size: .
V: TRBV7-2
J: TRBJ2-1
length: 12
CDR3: CASSLISVEQFF

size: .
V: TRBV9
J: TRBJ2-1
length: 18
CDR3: CASSVGLAGLSSYNEQFF

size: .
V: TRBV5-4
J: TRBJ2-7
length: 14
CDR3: CASSYGTGQLEQYF

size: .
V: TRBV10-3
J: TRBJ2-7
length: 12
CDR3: CASRDGTSEQYF

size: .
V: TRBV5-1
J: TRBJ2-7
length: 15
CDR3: CASSLTSGRVYEQYF

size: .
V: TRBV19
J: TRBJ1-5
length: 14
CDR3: CASSWGTGTQPQHF

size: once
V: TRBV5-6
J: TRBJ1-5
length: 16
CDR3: CASSLTGVPRNQPQHF

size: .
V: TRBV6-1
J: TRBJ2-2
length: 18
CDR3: CASSEDYFRVGPTGELFF

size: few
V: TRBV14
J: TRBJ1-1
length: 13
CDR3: CASSQEYRPEAFF

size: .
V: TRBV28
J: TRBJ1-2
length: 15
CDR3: CASIPWDRHNYGYTF

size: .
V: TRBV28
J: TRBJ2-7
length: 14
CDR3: CASSGTTGAYEQYF

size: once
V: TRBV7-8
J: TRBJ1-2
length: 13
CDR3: CASSPGQGLGYTF

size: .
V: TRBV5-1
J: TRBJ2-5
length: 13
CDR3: CASRAEGRGTQYF

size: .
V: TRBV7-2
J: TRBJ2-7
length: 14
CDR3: CASYGGHAPNEQYF

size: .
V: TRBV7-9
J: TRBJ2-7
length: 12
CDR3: CSSSFSAGEQYF

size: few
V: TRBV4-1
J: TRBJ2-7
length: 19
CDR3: CASSQVPGLAGKAPWEQYF

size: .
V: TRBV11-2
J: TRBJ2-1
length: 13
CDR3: CASSGRVLNEQFF

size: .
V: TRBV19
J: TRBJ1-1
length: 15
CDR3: CASSIGATGSTEAFF

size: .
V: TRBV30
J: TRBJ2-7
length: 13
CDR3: CAWSGTGSYEQYF

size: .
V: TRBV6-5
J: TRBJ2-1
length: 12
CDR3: CASSGVGATQFF

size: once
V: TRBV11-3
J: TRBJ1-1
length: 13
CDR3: CASSSSRGAEAFF

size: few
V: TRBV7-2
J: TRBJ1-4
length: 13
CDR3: CASSLVFSEKLFF

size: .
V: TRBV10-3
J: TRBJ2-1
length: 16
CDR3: CAISPASGGPVNEQFF

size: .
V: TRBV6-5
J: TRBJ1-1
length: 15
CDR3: CASSYSDRGGTEAFF

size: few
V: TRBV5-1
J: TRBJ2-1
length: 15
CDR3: CASSFGLAGNNEQFF

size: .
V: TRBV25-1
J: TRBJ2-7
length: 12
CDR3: CASRDRDYEQYF

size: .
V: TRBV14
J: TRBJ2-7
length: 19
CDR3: CASSQVEAEGGRPQWEQYF